The 29 T cell receptor beta chains given below trace back to one sample, sequenced in a study of response to subunit inactivated influenza vaccine (dated by TCRdb to the late 2010s). Library preparation was by RT-PCR. The sample was run on an Illumina HiSeq 2500. Through fastp at Q25 and MiXCR, TCRdb rebuilt clones from the public reads, retaining in-frame beta chains. All rows with the same CDR3 protein become a single entry with the most common DNA and genes. This sample comprises some 570,000 distinct CDR3 sequences, around 11% of them detected only once. The ten largest make up about 11% of the sample. These same records also appear under a second study, on T cells expressing NK-cell markers. As that second study puts it: The TCR beta cDNA libraries were made using 5'RACE template switching, a step that added both a universal primer site and unique molecular identifiers.

The sequenced sample was PBMCs from blood, obtained on the day of vaccination. The receptors originated from a man aged 50-59 years who received an inactivated influenza vaccine. Donor details come from another sample of the same person, matched by shared clones.

The rearrangement uses TRBV20-1 and TRBJ2-3; the D is unclear. Germline V gene sequence: CDR1 DFQATT, CDR2 SNEGSKA (reference sequence). The CDR3 spans 11 residues. The ends were cut back, 2 bases at V and 6 bases at J, with 6 bases in the middle. The CDR3 here is CSARKWDTQYF. In DNA, the CDR3 is TGCAGTGCTAGAAAGTGGGATACGCAGTATTTT.

Only a few counts were recorded for this clonotype. The chain combines TRBV20-1 with TRBJ2-3; 10 bases fit TRBD1. CDR1 is DFQATT, CDR2 SNEGSKA, per germline (reference sequence). Trimming removed 6 bases from V and 0 bases from J; junction bases left unmatched: 6. This CDR3 region has 15 residues. CDR3 coding DNA: TGCAGTGCCCGCATGACAGGGGGCAGCACAGATACGCAGTATTTT. It yields the protein CSARMTGGSTDTQYF.

This clonotype was observed a handful of times. The genes are TRBV2 and TRBJ2-5; perhaps TRBD2 as D (5 bases). Germline V lookup: CDR1 SNHLY, CDR2 FYNNEI. Trimming pared 6 bases from V and 4 bases from J, leaving 12 bases between. This CDR3 spans 13 amino acids. CDR3 nucleotide sequence: TGTGCCAGCAGAAATTCGGGGAGAGAGACCCAGTACTTC. Translated, it gives CASRNSGRETQYF.

The rearrangement joins TRBV7-9 to TRBJ2-5, with D tentatively TRBD2 (7 bases). The CDR3 has 16 amino acids. Per germline, CDR1 SEHNR and CDR2 FQNEAQ (reference sequence). V lost 8 bases, J lost 2 bases, and 21 bases lay in between. CDR3 protein: CASGNLEGGAQETQYF. The DNA for the CDR3 is TGTGCCAGCGGAAACCTAGAGGGGGGGGCACAAGAGACCCAGTACTTC.

This clonotype came up many times. The chain joins TRBV20-1 to TRBJ2-7, with D perhaps TRBD1 (6 bases). Trimming removed 0 bases at V and 4 bases at J, with 16 bases between. The CDR3 has 15 residues. Germline V gives CDR1 DFQATT, CDR2 SNEGSKA (reference sequence). Here the CDR3 reads CSARDLLGTTYEQYF. In nucleotides, the CDR3 is TGCAGTGCTAGAGACCTTCTTGGGACAACTTACGAGCAGTACTTC.

The chain is built from TRBV15 and TRBJ2-1; D is possibly TRBD1 (5 bases). The CDR3 contains 15 residues. Germline values: CDR1 LNHNV, CDR2 YYDKDF (reference sequence). Trimming took off 0 bases at V and 9 bases at J, with 15 bases between the two ends. The CDR3 loop is CATSRDRTLKREQFF. The CDR3 DNA reads TGTGCCACCAGCAGAGATAGGACACTCAAGCGTGAGCAGTTCTTC.

This clonotype occurred many times. The chain has TRBV29-1 and TRBJ2-1; tentatively, D is TRBD2 (5 bases). Germline V gene sequence: CDR1 SQVTM, CDR2 ANQGSEA. V lost 5 bases, J lost 5 bases, and 13 bases lay in between. The CDR3 totals 13 residues. CDR3 in DNA: TGCAGCGTTCTAGGCGGAGGCCACAATGAGCAGTTCTTC. Encoded protein: CSVLGGGHNEQFF.

The chain links TRBV12-3 or TRBV12-4 to TRBJ1-3; D unresolved. V lost 4 bases to trimming and J lost 2 bases, with 6 bases between them. The CDR3 is made up of 13 amino acids. The CDR3 DNA reads as TGTGCCAGCAGTTCCTCCACTGGAAACACCATATATTTT. This sequence encodes CASSSSTGNTIYF.

The CDR3 spells CSVVVVGTQYF. The CDR3 region has the DNA TGCAGCGTTGTAGTTGTAGGGACCCAGTACTTC. V gene TRBV29-1 combines with J gene TRBJ2-5, with unresolved D. Germline V gives CDR1 SQVTM, CDR2 ANQGSEA. The CDR3 has 11 amino acids. V was clipped by 4 bases and J by 7 bases, with 10 bases between them.

CDR3 sequence reads: CATRRGGAQETQYF. DNA for the CDR3: TGTGCCACTCGACGGGGGGGGGCCCAAGAGACCCAGTACTTC. This sequence joins TRBV5-6 and TRBJ2-5, with 8 bases identical to TRBD2. Unmatched junction bases numbered 8, after V lost 9 bases and J lost 1 base. The CDR3 consists of 14 residues. Per germline, CDR1 SGHDT and CDR2 YYEEEE.

This clonotype has at least ten counts. The J gene is TRBJ2-1, the V gene TRBV2; no clear D gene. From germline, CDR1 is SNHLY and CDR2 FYNNEI. This CDR3 region has 14 residues. Trimming pared 6 bases from V and 4 bases from J, leaving 13 bases between. CDR3 sequence (DNA): TGTGCCAGCAGCCTACTCAATCTATACAATGAGCAGTTCTTC. Encoded protein: CASSLLNLYNEQFF.

This clonotype was observed at least ten times. This sequence joins TRBV20-1 and TRBJ2-1; the match to TRBD2 covers 8 bases. Germline V gene lookup returns CDR1 DFQATT and CDR2 SNEGSKA (reference sequence). The CDR3 contains 15 residues. V shed 4 bases and J 7 bases; nucleotides not matched to a gene: 12. CDR3: CSATSVAGGVNEQFF. For the CDR3, the DNA is TGCAGTGCTACGTCTGTCGCGGGAGGTGTGAATGAGCAGTTCTTC.

This clonotype turned up a few times. The rearrangement uses TRBV18 and TRBJ1-1; no clear D gene. V was pared by 3 bases and J by 0 bases, with 11 bases between. The CDR3 has 15 residues. CDR1 and CDR2 (germline): KGHSH, LQKENI. This CDR3 reads CASSPRPGMNTEAFF. CDR3 in DNA: TGTGCCAGCTCACCCCGCCCCGGAATGAACACTGAAGCTTTCTTT.

V is TRBV6-5 and J is TRBJ2-5; D remains ambiguous. Germline CDR1 and CDR2: MNHEY and SVGAGI. The CDR3 extends over 15 amino acids. V dropped 0 bases and J dropped 0 bases, with 8 bases sitting between them. CDR3 sequence: CASSYSSPNQETQYF. CDR3 coding DNA: TGTGCCAGCAGTTACTCGTCGCCTAACCAAGAGACCCAGTACTTC.

This clonotype was detected only a few times. V is TRBV18 and J is TRBJ2-2; tentative D call: TRBD2 (7 bases). Trimming shortened V by 3 bases and J by 4 bases, and 15 bases separated the two germline ends. Looked up from germline, CDR1 is KGHSH and CDR2 is LQKENI. The CDR3 is 16 residues long. Here the CDR3 DNA reads TGTGCCAGCTCACCGTTCGGGGGGCTTGTCACCGGGGAGCTGTTTTTT. Translated: CASSPFGGLVTGELFF. The variable domain in full, completed from reference TRBV18 and TRBJ2-2, reads NAGVMQNPRHLVRRRGQEARLRCSPMKGHSHVYWYRQLPEEGLKFMVYLQKENIIDESGMPKERFSAEFPKEGPSILRIQQVVRGDSAAYFCASSPFGGLVTGELFFGEGSRLTVL.

The chain has TRBV5-1 and TRBJ2-1; D is possibly TRBD1 or TRBD2 (5 bases each). Trimming removed 4 bases from V and 9 bases from J, with 17 bases in between. CDR1 and CDR2 from the germline V gene are SGHRS and YFSETQ. The CDR3 is 14 residues long. DNA of the CDR3: TGCGCCAGCAGCCCCGGGACCCCTATAGGTGAGCAGTTCTTC. This sequence encodes CASSPGTPIGEQFF.

The CDR3 DNA sequence: TGCGCCAGCAGCCGCGCCGGGGCGCGAGGTGACACTGAAGCTTTCTTT. Amino acid sequence: CASSRAGARGDTEAFF. The V call is TRBV4-3, the J call TRBJ1-1; possible D gene TRBD1, 5 bases. Germline lookup yields CDR1 LGHNA and CDR2 YSLEER. The CDR3 consists of 16 residues. Trimming took off 4 bases at V and 3 bases at J, with 18 bases between the two ends.

This chain links TRBV5-1 with TRBJ2-1; 9 nucleotides line up with TRBD2. The CDR3 covers 14 residues. V lost 0 bases and J lost 9; bases outside the gene matches: 4. CDR1 and CDR2 from the germline V gene are SGHRS and YFSETQ. CDR3 sequence: CASSLVAGVFEQFF. The DNA of the CDR3 is TGCGCCAGCAGCTTGGTAGCGGGAGTATTTGAGCAGTTCTTC.

The V and J genes are TRBV6-1 and TRBJ2-2; D may match TRBD1 or TRBD2 (5 bases each). CDR3 length equals 15 residues. V lost 4 bases and J lost 4, with 13 bases in between. Germline V lookup: CDR1 MNHNS, CDR2 SASEGT. This CDR3 reads CASSGPGAITGELFF. The CDR3 nucleotides are TGTGCCAGCAGTGGCCCCGGGGCGATCACCGGGGAGCTGTTTTTT.

The chain employs TRBV7-9 and TRBJ2-5, with D maybe TRBD2 (6 bases). This CDR3 is built from 15 residues. The germline V and J ends were trimmed by 1 base and 3 bases, with 12 bases remaining between them. Germline CDR1 SEHNR, CDR2 FQNEAQ (reference sequence). CDR3 nucleotides: TGTGCCAGCAGCTTAGTTGTAGCGGCGGAAGAGACCCAGTACTTC. Its translation is CASSLVVAAEETQYF.

V gene TRBV10-3 combines with J gene TRBJ1-5; TRBD1 aligns across 8 bases. The length of the CDR3 is 17 residues. V shed 5 bases, J shed 6 bases, and the junction held 15 bases outside the gene matches. Germline CDR1 and CDR2: ENHRY and SYGVKD. The CDR3 coding sequence is TGTGCCATCAGTCCGACGTCCCGTGACAGGGGTGGTCAGCCCCAGCATTTT. It is translated as CAISPTSRDRGGQPQHF.

This clonotype was seen a handful of times. The chain is built from TRBV10-3 and TRBJ1-2; D is unclear. CDR3 size: 13 residues. Germline V CDR1 and CDR2: ENHRY, SYGVKD. V was clipped by 6 bases and J by 4 bases, with 12 bases between them. CDR3 bases: TGTGCCATCAGGGAAGACAAGTCCTATGGCTACACCTTC. This codes for CAIREDKSYGYTF.

This chain joins TRBV4-3 and TRBJ2-7, with 7 bases that match TRBD2. The trim removed 1 base at V and 0 bases at J, leaving 6 bases unmatched. The CDR3 is 16 residues long. Germline CDR1 is LGHNA and CDR2 is YSLEER. The CDR3 loop reads CASSQATSLSSYEQYF. For the CDR3, the DNA is TGCGCCAGCAGCCAAGCGACTAGCCTAAGCTCCTACGAGCAGTACTTC.

This chain uses TRBV7-2 with TRBJ2-3; 10 bases align to TRBD2. Germline V gene sequence: CDR1 SGHTA, CDR2 FQGNSA. The CDR3 has 14 amino acids. Germline trimming cut 6 bases from V and 6 bases from J; bases unmatched to any gene: 6. CDR3 loop: CASRQTSGADTQYF. The CDR3 DNA sequence: TGTGCCAGCAGACAAACTAGCGGGGCGGATACGCAGTATTTT.

V gene TRBV9 combines with J gene TRBJ2-7; 7 bases line up with TRBD1. CDR3 length: 15 amino acids. Germline CDR1 is SGDLS and CDR2 is YYNGEE. The V segment lost 4 bases and the J segment 3 bases; nucleotides outside the gene matches: 10. As DNA, the CDR3 is TGTGCCAGCAGCTCCTCCGGGACAGCTTTCTACGAGCAGTACTTC. Protein product: CASSSSGTAFYEQYF.

The chain carries TRBV11-1 and TRBJ2-6; D gene uncertain. The CDR3 length is 18 residues. Trimming pared 5 bases from V and 0 bases from J, leaving 17 bases between. Germline V gene lookup returns CDR1 SGHAT and CDR2 FQDESV (reference sequence). The CDR3 region is CASSPSWLNYSGANVLTF. The DNA of the CDR3 is TGTGCCAGCAGCCCCAGCTGGTTAAATTACTCTGGGGCCAACGTCCTGACTTTC.

This clonotype has a handful of counts. The gene calls are TRBV7-8 and TRBJ2-1; D not certain. Trimming took off 1 base at V and 2 bases at J, with 9 bases between the two ends. This CDR3 contains 15 residues. The germline V gene has CDR1 SGHVS and CDR2 FQNEAQ. The CDR3 spells CASSLGVLAYNEQFF. As DNA, the CDR3 is TGTGCCAGCAGCTTAGGGGTTCTTGCCTACAATGAGCAGTTCTTC.

The chain combines TRBV6-1 with TRBJ2-7; 9 nucleotides align to TRBD2. CDR1 and CDR2 (germline): MNHNS, SASEGT. The CDR3 runs to 15 residues. The ends lost 5 bases at V and 6 bases at J; junction bases unmatched: 11. DNA for the CDR3: TGTGCCAGCAGTCGGGGGCTAGCGGGGATTGTCGAGCAGTACTTC. As protein: CASSRGLAGIVEQYF.

This clonotype was counted only a few times. This chain joins TRBV11-2 and TRBJ2-6; possibly TRBD2 for D (5 bases). CDR3 length equals 16 residues. V gave up 1 base and J gave up 2 bases, with 9 bases separating them. Germline V CDR1 and CDR2: SGHAT, FQNNGV. Written as DNA, the CDR3 is TGTGCCAGCAGCTTAGGACGGAGGACTGGGGCCAACGTCCTGACTTTC. This encodes CASSLGRRTGANVLTF.